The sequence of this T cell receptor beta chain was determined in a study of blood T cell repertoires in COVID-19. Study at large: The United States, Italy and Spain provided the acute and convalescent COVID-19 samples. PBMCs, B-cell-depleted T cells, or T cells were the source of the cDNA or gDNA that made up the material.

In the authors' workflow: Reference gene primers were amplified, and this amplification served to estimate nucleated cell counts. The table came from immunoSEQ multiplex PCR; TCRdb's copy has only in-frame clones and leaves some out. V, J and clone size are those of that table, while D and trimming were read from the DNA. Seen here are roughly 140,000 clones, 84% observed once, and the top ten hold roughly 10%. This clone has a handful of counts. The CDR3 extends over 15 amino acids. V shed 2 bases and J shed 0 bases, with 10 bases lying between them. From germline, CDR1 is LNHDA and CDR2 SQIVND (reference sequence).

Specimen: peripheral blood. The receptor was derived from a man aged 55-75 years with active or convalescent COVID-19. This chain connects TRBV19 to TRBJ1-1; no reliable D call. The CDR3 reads CASSIIGEVNTEAFF. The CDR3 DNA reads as TGTGCCAGTAGTATAATTGGTGAGGTGAACACTGAAGCTTTCTTT.